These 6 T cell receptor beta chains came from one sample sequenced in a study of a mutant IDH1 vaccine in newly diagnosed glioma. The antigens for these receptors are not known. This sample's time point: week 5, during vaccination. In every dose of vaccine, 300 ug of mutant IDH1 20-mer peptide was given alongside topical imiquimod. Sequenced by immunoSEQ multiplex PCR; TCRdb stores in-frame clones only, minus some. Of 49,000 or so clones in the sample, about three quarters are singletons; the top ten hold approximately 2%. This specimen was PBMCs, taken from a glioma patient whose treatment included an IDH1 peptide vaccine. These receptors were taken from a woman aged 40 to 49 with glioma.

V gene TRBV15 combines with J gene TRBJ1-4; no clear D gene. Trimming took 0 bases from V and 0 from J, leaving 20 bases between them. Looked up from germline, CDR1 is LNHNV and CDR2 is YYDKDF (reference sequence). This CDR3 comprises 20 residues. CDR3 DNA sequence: TGTGCCACCAGCAGAGATCGGCGGTCCCCTATGGGAACAACTAATGAAAAACTGTTTTTT. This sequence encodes CATSRDRRSPMGTTNEKLFF.

CDR3 in amino acids: CASSLQGGYEQYF. CDR3 bases: TGTGCCAGCAGCTTACAGGGTGGCTACGAGCAGTACTTC. This chain uses TRBV7-8 with TRBJ2-7; perhaps TRBD1 as D (5 bases). The CDR3 loop spans 13 amino acids. V lost 2 bases to trimming and J lost 3 bases, with 8 bases between them. Germline lookup yields CDR1 SGHVS and CDR2 FQNEAQ.

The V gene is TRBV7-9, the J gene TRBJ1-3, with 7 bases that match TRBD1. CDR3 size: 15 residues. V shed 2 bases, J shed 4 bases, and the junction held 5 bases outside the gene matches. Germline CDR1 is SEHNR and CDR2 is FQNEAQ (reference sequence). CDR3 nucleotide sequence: TGTGCCAGCAGCTTATCAGGGGGAGGAGGAAACACCATATATTTT. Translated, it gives CASSLSGGGGNTIYF.

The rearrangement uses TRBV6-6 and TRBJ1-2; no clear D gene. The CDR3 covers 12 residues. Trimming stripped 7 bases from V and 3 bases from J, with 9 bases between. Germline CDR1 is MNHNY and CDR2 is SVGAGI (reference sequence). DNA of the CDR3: TGTGCCAGCACTGGGGAGGACTATGGCTACACCTTC. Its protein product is CASTGEDYGYTF.

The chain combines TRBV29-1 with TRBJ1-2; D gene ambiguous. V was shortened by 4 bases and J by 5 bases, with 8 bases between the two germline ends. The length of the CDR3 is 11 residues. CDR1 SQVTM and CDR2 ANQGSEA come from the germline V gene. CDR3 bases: TGCAGCGTTGGGGCAGATTATGGCTACACCTTC. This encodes CSVGADYGYTF.

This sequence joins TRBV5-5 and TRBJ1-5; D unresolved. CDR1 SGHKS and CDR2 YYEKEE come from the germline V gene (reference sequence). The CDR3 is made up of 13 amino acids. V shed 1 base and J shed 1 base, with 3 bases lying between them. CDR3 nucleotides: TGTGCCAGCAGCTTGTGGAGCAATCAGCCCCAGCATTTT. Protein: CASSLWSNQPQHF.